This TCR beta chain was documented in a study of graft-versus-host responses after intestinal transplantation. Study-level background: In this cohort, recipients had multivisceral, liver-intestinal, or isolated intestinal transplants. Anti-thymocyte globulin was used for induction in all recipients, who then took tacrolimus and steroids for 3 to 4 years.

Notes on this clone: Its antigen is unidentified.

Study-wide results and limits: Where graft-donor T cell macrochimerism was present, patients had high graft-versus-host to host-versus-graft clonal ratios in allografts. Circulating GvH clones peaking coincided with falling HvG clones soon after transplant.

Measured with immunoSEQ multiplex PCR; TCRdb has only the in-frame clones, and not every one. The sample has about 21,000 clones, 75% to 90% seen once. There are 15 residues in the CDR3. Per the germline V gene, CDR1 is MGHRA and CDR2 is YSYEKL. Trimming cost V 1 base and J 3 bases, with 12 bases left between them. The receptor was isolated from a human patient who received an intestinal transplant, so some T cells may come from the graft donor. The sequencing used PBMCs, collected about 69 days after intestinal transplantation. The chain couples TRBV4-1 to TRBJ1-2; D remains ambiguous. This chain's CDR3 is CASSQVTGPDYGYTF. As DNA, the CDR3 is TGCGCCAGCAGCCAAGTAACCGGACCTGACTATGGCTACACCTTC.